The 27 T cell receptor beta chains below were found in one sample sequenced in a study of blood T cell repertoires in COVID-19. Method: immunoSEQ multiplex PCR; TCRdb's copy keeps in-frame clones and lacks some. The repertoire consists of about 42,000 clones, with roughly 86% occurring once and the leading ten covering more than 50%. Material for sequencing was peripheral blood. These TCRs come from a man aged 70 or older with acute or convalescent COVID-19.

This rearrangement joins TRBV9 to TRBJ1-1; 7 bases are shared with TRBD1. Germline-derived CDR1 and CDR2 are SGDLS and YYNGEE. J gave up 4 bases and V 0 bases, and 6 bases lay outside the gene matches. This CDR3 spans 15 amino acids. CDR3 sequence (DNA): TGTGCCAGCAGCGTAGCTTATAGGGGGCTCACTGAAGCTTTCTTT. This sequence encodes CASSVAYRGLTEAFF.

The chain couples TRBV18 to TRBJ2-2, with D possibly matching TRBD2 (5 bases). Germline loops: CDR1 KGHSH, CDR2 LQKENI. The length of the CDR3 is 14 residues. V was clipped by 5 bases and J by 6 bases, with 13 bases between them. Here the CDR3 reads CASSRLSAAGELFF. The CDR3 DNA is TGTGCCAGCTCAAGACTTAGCGCAGCCGGGGAGCTGTTTTTT.

The chain joins TRBV19 to TRBJ2-7; TRBD1 matches 11 bases. CDR1 and CDR2 from the germline V gene are LNHDA and SQIVND (reference sequence). The CDR3 spans 16 residues. J was trimmed by 0 bases and V by 5 bases; bases with no gene match: 6. The CDR3: CASSPTGTGGSYEQYF. DNA of the CDR3: TGTGCCAGTAGTCCCACCGGGACAGGGGGCTCCTACGAGCAGTACTTC.

The V gene is TRBV7-2, the J gene TRBJ1-1; no firm D call. The CDR3 is 15 amino acids. Germline-derived CDR1 and CDR2 are SGHTA and FQGNSA. V was cut by 5 bases and J by 0 bases, with 13 bases left in between. The CDR3 region has the DNA TGTGCCAGCAGCCCCCCTCGGGGAATGAACACTGAAGCTTTCTTT. It encodes CASSPPRGMNTEAFF.

The chain uses TRBV7-3 and TRBJ1-1, with TRBD1 matching over 9 bases. This CDR3 is 14 amino acids long. V shed 5 bases and J 8 bases; nucleotides not matched to a gene: 9. Germline assignment: CDR1 SGHTA and CDR2 FQGTGA. CDR3 sequence reads: CASSALTGGGEAFF. The CDR3 coding sequence is TGTGCCAGCAGCGCCCTAACAGGGGGCGGGGAAGCTTTCTTT.

The V gene is TRBV6-5, the J gene TRBJ2-3, with 7 nucleotides matching TRBD2. Germline CDR1 is MNHEY and CDR2 is SVGAGI. CDR3 length: 15 residues. V lost 4 bases and J lost 0; bases outside the gene matches: 4. The CDR3 coding sequence is TGTGCCAGCAGTTCCGGGGGGATCAGCACAGATACGCAGTATTTT. Residues: CASSSGGISTDTQYF.

This clone appeared once. The V and J genes are TRBV7-8 and TRBJ2-3, with 7 bases that match TRBD1. V trimming: 5 bases; J trimming: 5 bases; junction bases outside the gene matches: 7. The CDR3 contains 14 residues. Germline assignment: CDR1 SGHVS and CDR2 FQNEAQ. The CDR3 DNA reads as TGTGCCAGCAGCCCCCGGACAGGCCTAGATACGCAGTATTTT. It is translated as CASSPRTGLDTQYF.

V gene TRBV7-3 combines with J gene TRBJ1-2; D call uncertain. The CDR3 runs to 13 residues. Germline CDR1 is SGHTA and CDR2 is FQGTGA. V lost 2 bases and J 6 bases, leaving 10 bases between the germline ends. This CDR3 reads CASSLGWRDGYTF. DNA for the CDR3: TGTGCCAGCAGCTTAGGTTGGCGGGATGGCTACACCTTC.

The CDR3 DNA reads as TGTGCCAGCAGCACCGGCGGACAGGAATTTTTT. This translates into CASSTGGQEFF. V gene TRBV21-1 combines with J gene TRBJ1-4; the table's D call of TRBD1 was not tested on the DNA. TRBV21-1 is a pseudogene. This CDR3 region has 11 residues.

The V gene is TRBV2, the J gene TRBJ2-7, with a tentative D call TRBD2 (6 bases). The CDR3 has 13 residues. In germline, CDR1 is SNHLY, CDR2 FYNNEI. The V and J ends lost 8 bases and 3 bases respectively, with 14 bases between them. The chain's CDR3 is CASRPGVIYEQYF. CDR3 bases: TGTGCCAGCCGGCCGGGAGTCATCTACGAGCAGTACTTC.

The chain joins TRBV4-3 to TRBJ2-7; TRBD2 might be the D (5 bases). The CDR3 sequence is 15 residues long. The V gene's germline CDR1 is LGHNA and CDR2 YSLEER. The germline V and J ends were trimmed by 0 bases and 0 bases, with 9 bases remaining between them. The CDR3 nucleotides read TGCGCCAGCAGCCAAGATACGGGGAGCTCCTACGAGCAGTACTTC. This encodes CASSQDTGSSYEQYF.

This clone was observed a few times. The rearrangement links TRBV10-2 to TRBJ1-1; D unclear. Germline CDR1 WSHSY, CDR2 SAAADI. The V and J ends lost 1 base and 0 bases respectively, with 9 bases between them. This CDR3 has 15 residues. The DNA for the CDR3 is TGCGCCAGCAGTGAGTACGGGGTAATGAACACTGAAGCTTTCTTT. Residues: CASSEYGVMNTEAFF.

The chain has TRBV7-9 and TRBJ2-1; 11 positions agree with TRBD2. V was pared by 5 bases and J by 1 base, with 10 bases of the junction left unmatched. The germline gives CDR1 SEHNR, CDR2 FQNEAQ (reference sequence). CDR3 size: 18 residues. As DNA, the CDR3 is TGTGCCAGCAGCGCCGGCTCGGCTAGCGGGGGGTCCTACAATGAGCAGTTCTTC. Translating gives CASSAGSASGGSYNEQFF.

The J gene is TRBJ2-1, the V gene TRBV3-1 (or the pseudogene TRBV3-2), with a weak D call TRBD1 (6 bases). This CDR3 comprises 14 residues. Deletions cut 0 bases from V and 6 bases from J, with 9 bases between. Germline V CDR1 and CDR2: LGHDT, YNNKEL (reference sequence). For the CDR3, the DNA is TGTGCCAGCAGCCAAGAAAGGGGGTCCAATGAGCAGTTCTTC. Amino acids: CASSQERGSNEQFF.

The chain has TRBV19 and TRBJ1-2, with 7 bases lining up with TRBD1. Trimming removed 4 bases from V and 4 bases from J; junction bases left unmatched: 3. Germline V gives CDR1 LNHDA, CDR2 SQIVND (reference sequence). The CDR3 covers 13 residues. The CDR3: CASSTGQPYGYTF. CDR3 sequence (DNA): TGTGCCAGTAGTACGGGACAGCCCTATGGCTACACCTTC.

The chain links TRBV9 to TRBJ2-1; 8 nucleotides align to TRBD2. Germline trimming cut 4 bases from V and 4 bases from J; bases unmatched to any gene: 7. CDR1 SGDLS and CDR2 YYNGEE come from the germline V gene. This CDR3 is built from 15 residues. The CDR3 spells CASSQAGEWYNEQFF. The CDR3 DNA sequence: TGTGCCAGCAGCCAAGCGGGAGAATGGTACAATGAGCAGTTCTTC.

The CDR3 region has the DNA TGTGCCAGCACCGGGGCCTCGCGGGGGGCCTACAATGAGCAGTTCTTC. Translated: CASTGASRGAYNEQFF. V gene TRBV27 combines with J gene TRBJ2-1, with 8 positions matching TRBD2. Germline values: CDR1 MNHEY, CDR2 SMNVEV (reference sequence). V was pared by 7 bases and J by 2 bases, with 10 bases of the junction left unmatched. The CDR3 consists of 16 residues.

The chain carries TRBV7-9 and TRBJ2-5; a possible D gene is TRBD2 (5 bases). CDR3 size: 18 residues. V lost 5 bases and J 0 bases, leaving 22 bases between the germline ends. Germline CDR1 and CDR2: SEHNR and FQNEAQ (reference sequence). The CDR3 DNA follows: TGTGCCAGCAGCCAGAGATATAGGACTGGGAGAGACCAAGAGACCCAGTACTTC. Its translation is CASSQRYRTGRDQETQYF.

The CDR3 DNA is TGTGCCAGCAGCCCCCAAGCGGGGGTCTACACTGAAGCTTTCTTT. This codes for CASSPQAGVYTEAFF. The chain combines TRBV11-2 with TRBJ1-1, with a possible D match to TRBD1 (5 bases). The CDR3 length is 15 residues. The germline gives CDR1 SGHAT, CDR2 FQNNGV. V lost 5 bases and J 3 bases, leaving 16 bases between the germline ends.

This clone was observed a few times. The chain carries TRBV6-5 and TRBJ1-5, with a possible D match to TRBD1 (5 bases). CDR3 size: 15 residues. CDR1 is MNHEY, CDR2 SVGAGI, per germline. Trimming pared 8 bases from V and 4 bases from J, leaving 18 bases between. This CDR3 is CASAIPLGGNQPQHF. CDR3 coding DNA: TGTGCCAGCGCTATCCCCTTGGGGGGTAATCAGCCCCAGCATTTT.

This chain joins TRBV19 and TRBJ1-5; D gene uncertain. The CDR3 totals 13 residues. CDR1 is LNHDA and CDR2 is SQIVND in the germline V gene (reference sequence). The V gene lost 6 bases and the J gene lost 3 bases, with 9 bases spanning the gap. The CDR3 coding sequence is TGTGCCAGTAGAAATCCCTCCAATCAGCCCCAGCATTTT. This codes for CASRNPSNQPQHF.

A remark on this clone: Relative to the germline gene, one junction end is altered; a read error may explain this. The chain has TRBV11-3 and TRBJ2-1, with 9 bases fitting TRBD1. Per germline, CDR1 SGHNT and CDR2 YENEEA. This CDR3 comprises 15 residues. CDR3 DNA: TGTGCCAGCAGCCTAGACAGGGGGTCCTACAATGAGCAGTTCTTC. It specifies CASSLDRGSYNEQFF.

This sequence joins TRBV19 and TRBJ2-7, with 7 bases matching TRBD2. The ends lost 2 bases at V and 7 bases at J; junction bases unmatched: 14. The germline gives CDR1 LNHDA, CDR2 SQIVND (reference sequence). The CDR3 is 16 residues long. The CDR3 region is CASSIRSRASGVEQYF. The CDR3 DNA is TGTGCCAGTAGTATACGATCGCGGGCTAGCGGAGTGGAGCAGTACTTC.

The V gene is TRBV7-2, the J gene TRBJ1-6, with unresolved D. Deletions cut 5 bases from V and 11 bases from J, with 16 bases between. The germline V gene has CDR1 SGHTA and CDR2 FQGNSA. This CDR3 contains 14 residues. The CDR3 nucleotides read TGTGCCAGCAGCCAACGAGGGATTATGGCACCCCTCCACTTT. Translating gives CASSQRGIMAPLHF.

The J gene is TRBJ2-1, the V gene TRBV7-9; D not certain. CDR1 and CDR2 (germline): SEHNR, FQNEAQ (reference sequence). The germline V and J ends were trimmed by 6 bases and 7 bases, with 10 bases remaining between them. CDR3 length: 12 amino acids. This chain's CDR3 is CASSPSLNEQFF. Here the CDR3 DNA reads TGTGCCAGCAGTCCCAGTCTTAATGAGCAGTTCTTC.

CDR3 residues: CASSYSRGGETQYF. DNA for the CDR3: TGTGCCAGCAGTTACTCCAGGGGCGGAGAGACCCAGTACTTC. The chain is built from TRBV6-5 and TRBJ2-5; the D gene is possibly TRBD1 (6 bases). V was clipped by 0 bases and J by 4 bases, with 9 bases between them. The CDR3 extends over 14 amino acids. Germline assignment: CDR1 MNHEY and CDR2 SVGAGI.

The V and J genes are TRBV3-1 (or the pseudogene TRBV3-2) and TRBJ1-1; possible D gene TRBD1, 6 bases. Trimming stripped 1 base from V and 1 base from J, with 10 bases between. Germline V gene data show CDR1 as LGHDT and CDR2 as YNNKEL (reference sequence). The CDR3 length is 15 residues. The CDR3 spells CASSQGETGNTEAFF. As DNA, the CDR3 is TGTGCCAGCAGCCAAGGGGAGACAGGGAACACTGAAGCTTTCTTT.